These 19 T cell receptor beta chains were all obtained from the same sample, sequenced in a study of T cell responses to AZD1222 COVID-19 vaccine. Clones were read by immunoSEQ multiplex PCR, and TCRdb kept only the in-frame ones, dropping some. The table includes approximately 110,000 clones, about 90% detected once. Specimen: peripheral blood, collected 28 days after the second AZD1222 dose. The receptors stem from an adult who received the AZD1222 COVID-19 vaccine.

This chain joins TRBV20-1 and TRBJ2-6; a weak D match, TRBD2 (7 bases). The V end was cut by 3 bases, the J end by 12 bases, with 18 bases between. The CDR3 loop spans 14 amino acids. Germline V lookup: CDR1 DFQATT, CDR2 SNEGSKA (reference sequence). The CDR3 nucleotides read TGCAGTGCTAGTCGCGTGGGGGGGCGCAGCGTCCTGACTTTC. The encoded protein is CSASRVGGRSVLTF.

The rearrangement joins TRBV19 to TRBJ2-1; D uncertain. This CDR3 spans 15 amino acids. The germline V gene has CDR1 LNHDA and CDR2 SQIVND (reference sequence). V lost 6 bases to trimming and J lost 2 bases, with 14 bases between them. As DNA, the CDR3 is TGTGCCAGTAGAGCTGGGCGACCTCCCTACAATGAGCAGTTCTTC. Translation: CASRAGRPPYNEQFF.

This rearrangement joins TRBV7-2 to TRBJ1-6; D not certain. Germline V gene sequence: CDR1 SGHTA, CDR2 FQGNSA. The CDR3 runs 12 residues. V lost 4 bases and J lost 8, with 6 bases in between. The CDR3 spells CASSSRHSPLHF. CDR3 in DNA: TGTGCCAGCAGCTCCCGCCATTCACCCCTCCACTTT.

CDR3 nucleotide sequence: TGCAGCGTTGGTCAGGGGGTAGACAATGAGCAGTTCTTC. Residues: CSVGQGVDNEQFF. J is TRBJ2-1 and V is TRBV29-1; 7 bases agree with TRBD1. The CDR3 sequence is 13 residues long. Germline V CDR1 and CDR2: SQVTM, ANQGSEA. V was pared by 4 bases and J by 5 bases, with 5 bases of the junction left unmatched.

The chain employs TRBV5-1 and TRBJ2-5; D not certain. The length of the CDR3 is 15 residues. V gave up 7 bases and J gave up 0 bases, with 16 bases separating them. Looked up from germline, CDR1 is SGHRS and CDR2 is YFSETQ. The CDR3 protein is CASGNADGNQETQYF. The CDR3 nucleotides read TGCGCCAGCGGAAACGCGGACGGAAACCAAGAGACCCAGTACTTC. Together with reference TRBV5-1 and TRBJ2-5, the CDR3 gives the full variable domain: KAGVTQTPRYLIKTRGQQVTLSCSPISGHRSVSWYQQTPGQGLQFLFEYFSETQRNKGNFPGRFSGRQFSNSRSEMNVSTLELGDSALYLCASGNADGNQETQYFGPGTRLLVL.

The chain uses TRBV27 and TRBJ1-5; the D gene is possibly TRBD1 (6 bases). CDR1 MNHEY and CDR2 SMNVEV come from the germline V gene (reference sequence). Trimming pared 6 bases from V and 3 bases from J, leaving 12 bases between. This CDR3 has 14 amino acids. CDR3 nucleotide sequence: TGTGCCAGCAGCAAACAGGGATCCAATCAGCCCCAGCATTTT. This encodes CASSKQGSNQPQHF.

V usage is TRBV5-1 and J usage is TRBJ1-1, with 10 bases that match TRBD1. Germline CDR1 SGHRS, CDR2 YFSETQ. The CDR3 is 17 residues long. V lost 4 bases, J lost 0 bases, and 9 bases stayed unmatched. The CDR3 loop is CASSPDRGGRMNTEAFF. As DNA, the CDR3 is TGCGCCAGCAGCCCGGACAGGGGGGGGCGCATGAACACTGAAGCTTTCTTT.

J is TRBJ1-2 and V is TRBV28; no clear D. The CDR3 length is 13 residues. V lost 7 bases, J lost 8 bases, and 17 bases lay in between. The germline gives CDR1 MDHEN, CDR2 SYDVKM. This CDR3 is CASTQRRAEGYTF. CDR3 DNA: TGTGCCAGCACGCAGCGGCGGGCAGAGGGCTACACCTTC.

This chain links TRBV28 with TRBJ2-3; D is unclear. V was pared by 1 base and J by 0 bases, with 8 bases between. This CDR3 has 15 residues. Germline V gene data show CDR1 as MDHEN and CDR2 as SYDVKM. DNA for the CDR3: TGTGCCAGCAGTTTATCGACCCAAAGCACAGATACGCAGTATTTT. This sequence encodes CASSLSTQSTDTQYF.

V and J are TRBV19 and TRBJ1-1; maybe TRBD1 (5 bases). Germline assignment: CDR1 LNHDA and CDR2 SQIVND (reference sequence). Trimming cost V 5 bases and J 1 base, with 8 bases left between them. This CDR3 region has 13 residues. Here the CDR3 DNA reads TGTGCCAGTAGTTTGACAGAGAACACTGAAGCTTTCTTT. Translating gives CASSLTENTEAFF.

This sequence joins TRBV28 and TRBJ2-3, with a weak D call TRBD1 (7 bases). Germline V gene lookup returns CDR1 MDHEN and CDR2 SYDVKM. V lost 8 bases to trimming and J lost 2 bases, with 17 bases between them. There are 15 residues in the CDR3. CDR3 sequence (DNA): TGTGCCAGCGGCGGGGACGGGACAGACACAGATACGCAGTATTTT. Protein product: CASGGDGTDTDTQYF. The whole variable domain, remainder taken from reference TRBV28 and TRBJ2-3, is DVKVTQSSRYLVKRTGEKVFLECVQDMDHENMFWYRQDPGLGLRLIYFSYDVKMKEKGDIPEGYSVSREKKERFSLILESASTNQTSMYLCASGGDGTDTDTQYFGPGTRLTVL.

The chain employs TRBV15 and TRBJ2-6; a weak D match, TRBD1 (5 bases). CDR1 is LNHNV, CDR2 YYDKDF, per germline (reference sequence). The V and J ends lost 3 bases and 0 bases respectively, with 18 bases between them. CDR3 length: 19 amino acids. CDR3 protein: CATSSSMGLMGSGANVLTF. The CDR3 bases are TGTGCCACCAGCAGTTCCATGGGGCTAATGGGCTCTGGGGCCAACGTCCTGACTTTC.

The chain is built from TRBV4-1 and TRBJ2-1, with 13 bases identical to TRBD2. V lost 4 bases and J lost 7; bases outside the gene matches: 16. CDR1 and CDR2 (germline): MGHRA, YSYEKL. The CDR3 covers 19 residues. The CDR3, as DNA: TGCGCCAGCAGCCCCGAGGGAGGGACGACTAGCGGGGGGATGAATGAGCAGTTCTTC. Its protein is CASSPEGGTTSGGMNEQFF.

CDR3 protein: CSVGNTEAFF. CDR3 DNA sequence: TGCAGTGTAGGGAACACTGAAGCTTTCTTT. V gene TRBV20-1 combines with J gene TRBJ1-1; D remains unclear. Germline assignment: CDR1 DFQATT and CDR2 SNEGSKA (reference sequence). V lost 7 bases and J lost 1, with 4 bases in between. The length of the CDR3 is 10 residues.

The chain has TRBV6-5 and TRBJ1-3, with 7 bases matching TRBD1. Germline values: CDR1 MNHEY, CDR2 SVGAGI. V lost 6 bases to trimming and J lost 4 bases; unmatched junction nucleotides: 9. The length of the CDR3 is 15 residues. The CDR3 DNA reads as TGTGCCAGCAGACCAGGACAGGCGAGGGGAAACACCATATATTTT. The encoded protein is CASRPGQARGNTIYF.

The chain links TRBV18 to TRBJ2-1; the D is unclear. Trimming took 6 bases from V and 7 from J, leaving 10 bases between them. This CDR3 has 12 amino acids. The germline V gene encodes CDR1 KGHSH and CDR2 LQKENI. CDR3 loop: CASSVRPNEQFF. The CDR3 bases are TGTGCCAGCTCTGTCCGGCCGAATGAGCAGTTCTTC.

The chain employs TRBV2 and TRBJ2-3; D is unresolved. The length of the CDR3 is 13 residues. The V gene's germline CDR1 is SNHLY and CDR2 FYNNEI. Trimming pared 6 bases from V and 0 bases from J, leaving 7 bases between. CDR3 protein: CASRIQSTDTQYF. The CDR3 DNA reads as TGTGCCAGCAGAATTCAAAGCACAGATACGCAGTATTTT.

V gene TRBV5-6 combines with J gene TRBJ2-3, with TRBD2 matching 12 bases. The CDR3 length is 17 residues. The ends lost 0 bases at V and 5 bases at J; junction bases unmatched: 7. Looked up from germline, CDR1 is SGHDT and CDR2 is YYEEEE. The DNA of the CDR3 is TGTGCCAGCAGCTTGGTTGCTAGCGGGGGGGCAGGAGATACGCAGTATTTT. Protein: CASSLVASGGAGDTQYF.

The rearrangement uses TRBV7-9 and TRBJ2-2; D call uncertain. Trimming left V 5 bases short and J 2 bases short, with 12 bases between. Germline V lookup: CDR1 SEHNR, CDR2 FQNEAQ (reference sequence). This CDR3 has 15 amino acids. DNA for the CDR3: TGTGCCAGCAGCCCTGCGCGGATCAACACCGGGGAGCTGTTTTTT. Its translation: CASSPARINTGELFF.